This note documents a single T cell receptor beta chain sequence. This sample stems from a study of blood T cell repertoires in COVID-19. Whole-study context: Sites across the United States, Italy and Spain contributed samples from acute and convalescent COVID-19.

Source study methods: Reference gene primer amplification gave estimated nucleated cell counts. Measured with immunoSEQ multiplex PCR; TCRdb has only the in-frame clones, and not every one. V and J calls and clone size follow that table, whereas D and trimming were derived from the DNA. This table has around 150,000 clones, 70% to 80% appearing once. Germline loops: CDR1 GTSNPN, CDR2 SVGIG (reference sequence). CDR3 length: 15 residues. V lost 5 bases to trimming and J lost 2 bases, with 18 bases between them. V and J are TRBV30 and TRBJ2-5; D is unclear. The sample consisted of peripheral blood. This TCR was recovered from an elderly woman with active or convalescent COVID-19. CDR3 bases: TGTGCCTGGTCCTCCACTACCCGGCGTCAAGAGACCCAGTACTTC. It codes for CAWSSTTRRQETQYF.